The T cell receptor beta chain described here comes from a study of T cells in Graves' hyperthyroidism and ophthalmopathy (dated by TCRdb to between 2018 and 2021). About the study as a whole: Peripheral blood samples were taken at the time of initial diagnosis, prior to any treatment. An independent validation cohort of around 19 hyperthyroidism patients and 17 patients who later progressed to ophthalmopathy tested prospective prediction of ophthalmopathy. In addition, the study compared T-cell repertoires in thyroid tissue and in blood from several Graves' hyperthyroidism patients. To identify TCR V-J signatures that set the groups apart, the researchers used a discovery cohort of 100 or so patients, made up of 40 to 45 with Graves' ophthalmopathy and about 60 with stable Graves' hyperthyroidism. The paper reports TCR Vbeta CDR3 sequencing of approximately 140 peripheral blood samples: under 45 ophthalmopathy, under 85 hyperthyroidism and 17 progressor patients. Following sampling, methimazole starting at 30 mg daily was given to hyperthyroidism patients, and high-dose intravenous methylprednisolone was given to ophthalmopathy patients. The approximately 90 discovery patients were divided at random into training and test sets in a 7:3 ratio. What the study reported, not specific to this receptor: Most expanded thyroid clonotypes (frequency above 0.001) were also detected in blood, a finding suggesting that blood repertoires may reflect thyroid immune responses. Ophthalmopathy was separated from stable hyperthyroidism by a 13 V-J signature model, with approximately 86% sensitivity and about 81% specificity obtained in cross-validation and 80%/75% obtained in testing. In validation, the model predicted progression to ophthalmopathy with approximately 71% sensitivity and less than 75% specificity, a median of about six months before onset. No statistical method was used to fix the sample size in advance, and group allocation was not hidden from the investigators.

In the ophthalmopathy patients, disease was moderately to severely active, with a Clinical Activity Score of 3 or more, a NOSPECS grade of 4 or more, and a duration of less than 3 months. Patients with uncontrolled infections, other autoimmune diseases, pregnancy or lactation were excluded. Diagnoses were based on clinical symptoms, serum thyroxine and TRAb, thyroid ultrasound and orbital computed tomography. PBMCs were isolated from about 9.2 ml of fresh peripheral blood by Ficoll-Paque density gradient centrifugation. Total RNA was extracted using Trizol reagent, and RNA quality was assessed on an Agilent 2100 Bioanalyzer. The TCR beta CDR3 regions were amplified from RNA transcripts. The first round of RT-PCR for the TCR CDR3 was performed with the HTBI primer set and the Qiagen OneStep RT-PCR kit. Libraries were constructed in a second round of multiplex PCR, after which size selection and purification were carried out. Sequencing of the libraries was done on an Illumina HiSeq2000 using paired-end 100 bp reads. Concerning the study's data processing: SOAPnuke was used to process the raw data, with reads discarded if the reads contained adapters or uncalled bases, had a mean Phred below 15, or lacked an exact constant-primer or identifier match. COPE v1.2.5 was used to merge high-quality paired reads, and clonotypes were defined as unique nucleotide sequences. MiTCR v1.1 was used to align clonotypes to the IMGT TRBV, TRBD and TRBJ reference segments. The analysis included only V-J combinations with a frequency above 0.0001, which together covered more than 99% of the repertoires. A TCS score was defined as the ratio between F50 (clonal expansion) and ExV (chaos), using BLOSUM62-based TCRdist between CDR3 peptides within each V-J. Welch's t-statistics and random forest reduced several hundred V-J features to some 14, which were used in a naive Bayes classifier (R e1071). In TCRdb, the public reads were trimmed at Q25 with fastp and aligned with MiXCR, with productive beta chains retained. Rows with a matching CDR3 protein are joined into one entry that keeps the most common DNA and genes. The V and J calls were not made by the authors but by TCRdb's processing. The sample has roughly 250,000 distinct CDR3 sequences on record, around 17% of them singletons. The ten top clones hold 28% of the sample.

From the cysteine up to the phenylalanine, the CDR3 has a length of 16 residues. Only the CDR3 DNA is retained, 48 bases long and in frame from the first base. Trimming at the junction amounts to 3 bases on V and 5 bases on J, and the germline ends lie 14 bases apart. CDR1 LGHDT and CDR2 YNNKEL are derived from the germline V gene (reference sequence). This clonotype was seen ten or more times. Which antigen it targets is not known. No qualities accompany the bases; no much larger clone lies one base away. Sequenced sample: blood. In this chain, TRBV3-1 is recombined with TRBJ1-6; possibly the D gene is TRBD1, per 5 matching bases. This clonotype was sampled from a young woman with Graves' ophthalmopathy. The CDR3 protein sequence reads: CASSHTGTTDNSPLHF. The DNA sequence reads TGTGCCAGCAGCCACACCGGGACCACGGATAATTCACCCCTCCACTTT.